This T cell receptor (beta chain) was found in a study of blood T cell repertoires in COVID-19. Overall study: Some COVID-19 samples were acute and others convalescent; all came from the United States, Italy and Spain. PBMCs, B-cell-depleted T cells, or T cells provided the cDNA or gDNA that made up the material.

Per the study methods: Reference gene primers were amplified, and this amplification served to estimate nucleated cell counts. Assay used: immunoSEQ multiplex PCR; TCRdb lists only in-frame clones, some missing. Clone size and V and J calls were adopted from that table, with D and trimming inferred from the DNA. This table has about 230,000 clones, around 89% appearing once. The participants were between roughly 18 and 89 years old and came from roughly 24 US areas. The junction had 7 bases not matched to a gene; V was cut back by 4 bases and J by 4 bases. Germline V gene lookup returns CDR1 LGHDT and CDR2 YNNKEL (reference sequence). The CDR3 is made up of 15 amino acids.

The source material was PBMCs or T cells enriched from blood (not recorded which). The genes are TRBV3-1 (or the pseudogene TRBV3-2) and TRBJ1-2; 9 nucleotides align to TRBD1. This TCR was sampled from a woman aged 40 to 49 with acute COVID-19. CDR3 protein: CASSPNTGGIYGYTF. In nucleotides, the CDR3 is TGTGCCAGCAGCCCGAACACAGGGGGCATCTATGGCTACACCTTC.